These 12 T cell receptor beta chains share one sample of origin, sequenced in a study of T cell repertoires in cytomegalovirus infection. MiXCR, applied by TCRdb to the reads, yields one record per CDR3 protein. The top ten clones hold around 15% of a sample with approximately 400,000 distinct CDR3 sequences, roughly 31% of them seen once. Sequences were obtained from PBMCs. The source of these receptors is a human donor in good health (CMV status not recorded). Some clones in this sample may be carry-over from other donors' samples.

There are many counts of this clonotype. The V gene is TRBV7-6, the J gene TRBJ2-1, with 8 nucleotides matching TRBD2. The V and J ends lost 5 bases and 6 bases, in that order; junction bases with no gene match: 3. The CDR3 loop spans 13 amino acids. Per the germline V gene, CDR1 is SGHVS and CDR2 is FNYEAQ. In DNA form, the CDR3 reads TGTGCCAGCAGCATCGGACTAGCCAATGAGCAGTTCTTC. This encodes CASSIGLANEQFF.

The chain carries TRBV25-1 and TRBJ2-3; tentatively, D is TRBD1 (5 bases). The CDR3 totals 17 residues. In germline, CDR1 is MGHDK, CDR2 SYGVNS. V was clipped by 3 bases and J by 3 bases, with 19 bases between them. CDR3 sequence reads: CASSEVTRVRITDTQYF. CDR3 nucleotides: TGTGCCAGCAGTGAGGTAACCAGGGTTAGAATTACAGATACGCAGTATTTT.

V is TRBV4-3 and J is TRBJ1-1; possibly TRBD1 for D (6 bases). CDR3 length: 15 amino acids. V was clipped by 0 bases and J by 2 bases, with 10 bases between them. The germline V gene has CDR1 LGHNA and CDR2 YSLEER. CDR3 DNA sequence: TGCGCCAGCAGCCAAGATGCAGGGGTAAACACTGAAGCTTTCTTT. Its protein product is CASSQDAGVNTEAFF.

The table lists this clonotype with many counts. The CDR3 bases are TGTGCCAGCAGCCCAACTCGGCACAGAATTAACTATGGCTACACCTTC. Its protein is CASSPTRHRINYGYTF. V is TRBV7-2 and J is TRBJ1-2; D not certain. The CDR3 is 16 amino acids. Germline V gene lookup returns CDR1 SGHTA and CDR2 FQGNSA. The ends were cut back, 5 bases at V and 1 base at J, with 17 bases in the middle.

V gene TRBV25-1 combines with J gene TRBJ1-5; D gene ambiguous. V was cut by 4 bases and J by 3 bases, with 10 bases left in between. The V gene's germline CDR1 is MGHDK and CDR2 SYGVNS. The CDR3 is 14 amino acids. The CDR3 coding sequence is TGTGCCAGCAGTGGCGGGCGGGACAATCAGCCCCAGCATTTT. Protein: CASSGGRDNQPQHF.

This chain uses TRBV6-5 with TRBJ1-5; D call uncertain. Germline CDR1 reads MNHEY; CDR2 reads SVGAGI. The V end lost 4 bases, the J end lost 7 bases, and 11 bases lay between the germline ends. CDR3 length equals 13 residues. Here the CDR3 reads CASSSRIGQPQHF. The CDR3 region has the DNA TGTGCCAGCAGTTCAAGGATCGGGCAGCCCCAGCATTTT.

This clonotype was seen ten or more times. The chain has TRBV7-6 and TRBJ1-1; D ambiguous. There are 15 residues in the CDR3. V was clipped by 2 bases and J by 1 base, with 11 bases between them. Germline-derived CDR1 and CDR2 are SGHVS and FNYEAQ. The CDR3 is CASSLLGFQNTEAFF. Written as DNA, the CDR3 is TGTGCCAGCAGCTTACTGGGATTCCAGAACACTGAAGCTTTCTTT.

This rearrangement joins TRBV20-1 to TRBJ2-2; the match to TRBD2 covers 11 bases. CDR1 and CDR2 (germline): DFQATT, SNEGSKA (reference sequence). The CDR3 has 17 amino acids. The ends lost 0 bases at V and 6 bases at J; junction bases unmatched: 9. The CDR3 spells CSAREVAGGGRSGELFF. DNA for the CDR3: TGCAGTGCTAGAGAGGTAGCGGGGGGGGGTCGATCCGGGGAGCTGTTTTTT.

This chain joins TRBV6-2 or TRBV6-3 and TRBJ2-3; 9 bases map to TRBD2. The V and J ends lost 7 bases and 4 bases, in that order; junction bases with no gene match: 3. The CDR3 is 13 amino acids. Germline CDR1 and CDR2: MNHEY and SVGEGT. DNA for the CDR3: TGTGCCAGCACTAGCGGGGTCTCAGATACGCAGTATTTT. Its translation: CASTSGVSDTQYF.

This clonotype appeared many times. V and J are TRBV11-2 and TRBJ1-2; 9 bases line up with TRBD1. This CDR3 is 14 amino acids long. CDR1 and CDR2 (germline): SGHAT, FQNNGV. J was trimmed by 4 bases and V by 5 bases; bases with no gene match: 5. The CDR3 loop reads CASSVLTGGYGYTF. In DNA form, the CDR3 reads TGTGCCAGCAGCGTGTTGACAGGGGGCTATGGCTACACCTTC.

This clonotype was seen at least ten times. The chain combines TRBV7-6 with TRBJ1-1; D ambiguous. Germline loops: CDR1 SGHVS, CDR2 FNYEAQ. The CDR3 loop spans 13 amino acids. V lost 0 bases and J lost 1, with 3 bases in between. CDR3 protein: CASSLAKNTEAFF. The DNA of the CDR3 is TGTGCCAGCAGCTTAGCCAAGAACACTGAAGCTTTCTTT. Full variable domain (remainder filled in from reference TRBV7-6 and TRBJ1-1): GAGVSQSPRYKVTKRGQDVALRCDPISGHVSLYWYRQALGQGPEFLTYFNYEAQQDKSGLPNDRFSAERPEGSISTLTIQRTEQRDSAMYRCASSLAKNTEAFFGQGTRLTVV.

The rearrangement joins TRBV20-1 to TRBJ2-7; maybe TRBD2 (6 bases). V lost 1 base and J lost 3, with 22 bases in between. CDR3 length: 17 residues. Germline CDR1 reads DFQATT; CDR2 reads SNEGSKA (reference sequence). CDR3 loop: CSARALLRRGDIYEQYF. CDR3 nucleotides: TGCAGTGCTAGAGCTCTACTAAGGCGGGGCGACATCTACGAGCAGTACTTC.